This T cell receptor (beta chain) was found in a study of T cells after yellow fever vaccination. The CDR3 runs to 16 residues. Germline V CDR1 and CDR2: SGDLS, YYNGEE. The V and J ends lost 4 bases and 4 bases, in that order; junction bases with no gene match: 8. With respect to this clonotype: Its antigen remains unknown.

A universal primer site and UMIs were added as TCR cDNA was made by 5'RACE template switching. TCRdb used MiXCR to reprocess the 5' RACE reads, holding one entry per CDR3 protein. The profile shows a few hundred thousand distinct CDR3 sequences, roughly 4.3% of them singletons. The study's findings and limits: Most primary-vaccination clones recurred post-booster (nearly 98% CD4, 85% to 90% CD8).

The chain carries TRBV9 and TRBJ2-6; 7 bases line up with TRBD1. Sequenced material: PBMCs, taken 5 days after the yellow fever booster vaccination. This receptor was identified in a man in his late teens or twenties who received the YFV17D yellow fever vaccine. Here the CDR3 DNA reads TGTGCCAGCAGCTTCAGACAGGGTCCCGGGGCCAACGTCCTGACTTTC. Translation gives CASSFRQGPGANVLTF.